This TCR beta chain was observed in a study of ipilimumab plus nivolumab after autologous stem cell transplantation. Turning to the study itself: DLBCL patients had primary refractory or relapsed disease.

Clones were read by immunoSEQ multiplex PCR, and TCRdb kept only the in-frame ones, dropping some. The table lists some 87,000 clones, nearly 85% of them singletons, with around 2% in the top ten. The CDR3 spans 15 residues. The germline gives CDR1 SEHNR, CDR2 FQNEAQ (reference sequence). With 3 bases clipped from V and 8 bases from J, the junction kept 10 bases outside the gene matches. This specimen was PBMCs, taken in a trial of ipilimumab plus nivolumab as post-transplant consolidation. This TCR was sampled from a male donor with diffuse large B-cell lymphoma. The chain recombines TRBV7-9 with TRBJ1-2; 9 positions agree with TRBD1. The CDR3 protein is CASSLGQGQLKGYTF. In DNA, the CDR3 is TGTGCCAGCAGCTTGGGACAGGGACAGTTAAAGGGCTACACCTTC.